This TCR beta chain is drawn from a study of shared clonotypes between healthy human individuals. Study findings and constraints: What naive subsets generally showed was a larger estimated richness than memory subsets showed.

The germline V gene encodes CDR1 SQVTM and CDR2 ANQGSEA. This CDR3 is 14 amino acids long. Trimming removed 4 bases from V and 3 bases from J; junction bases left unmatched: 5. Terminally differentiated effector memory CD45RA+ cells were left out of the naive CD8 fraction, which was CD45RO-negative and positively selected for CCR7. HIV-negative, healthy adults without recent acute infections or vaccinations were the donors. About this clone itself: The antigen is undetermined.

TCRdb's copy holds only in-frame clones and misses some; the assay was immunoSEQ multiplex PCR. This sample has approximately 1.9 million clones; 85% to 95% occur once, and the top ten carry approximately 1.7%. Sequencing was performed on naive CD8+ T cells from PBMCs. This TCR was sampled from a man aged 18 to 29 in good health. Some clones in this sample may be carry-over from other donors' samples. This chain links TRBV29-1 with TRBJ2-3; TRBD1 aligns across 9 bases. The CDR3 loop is CSVVNRGPTDTQYF. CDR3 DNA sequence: TGCAGCGTTGTTAACAGGGGGCCAACAGATACGCAGTATTTT.